This T cell receptor beta chain was sequenced for a study of human T cells and chemical hapten exposure. TCRdb passed the RACE reads through MiXCR, listing each CDR3 protein once. The sample gives roughly 50,000 distinct CDR3 sequences, over 9.5% of which show up once; over 1.5% is in the top ten. The CDR3 is 14 residues long. The germline gives CDR1 SQVTM, CDR2 ANQGSEA. V was trimmed by 3 bases and J by 2 bases, leaving 13 bases between them. Time point indicated: patch test 2, 6 weeks after DPC sensitization. Stated treatment: therapeutic diphenylcyclopropenone sensitization with weekly scalp DPC. The chain employs TRBV29-1 and TRBJ2-5, with D unclear. The TCR sequence derives from a woman aged 50 to 65 with alopecia areata. Some clones in this sample may be carry-over from other donors' samples. The specimen comprised whole blood, sampled in connection with sensitization to the hapten diphenylcyclopropenone (DPC). In nucleotides, the CDR3 is TGCAGCGTTGACCATATGGGGAATCAAGAGACCCAGTACTTC. Its protein is CSVDHMGNQETQYF.